This record concerns one TCR beta chain sequence. The antigen remains unidentified. Unmatched junction bases numbered 10, after V lost 6 bases and J lost 4 bases. The length of the CDR3 is 16 residues. The germline V gene encodes CDR1 LGHNT and CDR2 FRNRAP. The repertoire was sequenced with immunoSEQ multiplex PCR; TCRdb's copy has only in-frame clones and lacks some. The sample comprises some 45,000 clones, approximately 95% of which are singletons, and 1.5% to 2% rests with the top ten. The sample belongs to a study of graft-versus-host responses after intestinal transplantation. The overall study: For approximately three years after anti-thymocyte globulin induction, all recipients took tacrolimus and steroids. Study-level points and caveats: In recipient marrow, GvH clones were found, and some appeared first in ileum or blood.

This material consisted of PBMCs, taken more than 310 days after intestinal transplant. The TCR originated in a human patient who received an intestinal transplant, so some T cells may come from the graft donor. The chain combines TRBV12-5 with TRBJ2-1, with 9 bases aligning to TRBD1. DNA of the CDR3: TGTGCTAGTGGGAGAGGACAGGGGAGTTATTACAATGAGCAGTTCTTC. This sequence encodes CASGRGQGSYYNEQFF.